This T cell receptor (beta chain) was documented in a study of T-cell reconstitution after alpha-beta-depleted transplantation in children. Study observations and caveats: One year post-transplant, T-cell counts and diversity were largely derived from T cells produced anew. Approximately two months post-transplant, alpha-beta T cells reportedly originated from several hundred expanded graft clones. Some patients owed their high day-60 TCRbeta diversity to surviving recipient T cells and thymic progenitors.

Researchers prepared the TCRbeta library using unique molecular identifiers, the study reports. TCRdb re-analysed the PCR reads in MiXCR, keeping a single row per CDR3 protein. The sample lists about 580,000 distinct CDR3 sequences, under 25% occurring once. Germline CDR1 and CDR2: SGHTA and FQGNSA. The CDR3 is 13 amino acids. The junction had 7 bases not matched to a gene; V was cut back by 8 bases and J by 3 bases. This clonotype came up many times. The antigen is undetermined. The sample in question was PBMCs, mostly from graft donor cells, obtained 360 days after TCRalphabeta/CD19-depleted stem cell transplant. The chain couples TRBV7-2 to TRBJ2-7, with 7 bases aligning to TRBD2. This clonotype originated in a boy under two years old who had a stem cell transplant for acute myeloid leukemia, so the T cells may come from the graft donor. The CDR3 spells CASGPGGFYEQYF. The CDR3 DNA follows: TGTGCCAGCGGGCCGGGGGGATTCTACGAGCAGTACTTC.